What follows describes a single T cell receptor (beta chain). The method was immunoSEQ multiplex PCR; TCRdb's version includes in-frame clones alone and lacks a portion of them. The top ten hold around 2% of the sample, which has approximately 150,000 clones, around 90% seen once. The CDR3 extends over 14 amino acids. V lost 0 bases and J 1 base, leaving 5 bases between the germline ends. CDR1 SGHVS and CDR2 FNYEAQ come from the germline V gene. The sample comes from a study of blood T cell repertoires in COVID-19. The material sequenced was peripheral blood. This TCR was recovered from a man aged 50-59 years who had recovered from COVID-19. The chain carries TRBV7-6 and TRBJ2-3; D gene ambiguous. The CDR3 coding sequence is TGTGCCAGCAGCTTAGCGGCCCGCACAGATACGCAGTATTTT. Translating gives CASSLAARTDTQYF.